This T cell receptor (beta chain) was recovered during a study of T-cell memory formation after mild COVID-19. Points from the study as a whole: The study detected some responding clones in pre-infection memory, suggesting cross-reactive memory joined.

TCRdb called the 5' RACE reads again in MiXCR, with one record for every CDR3 protein. In the table there are 380,000 or so distinct CDR3 sequences, approximately 15% of which are singletons. Per germline, CDR1 SQVTM and CDR2 ANQGSEA. The V end was cut by 4 bases, the J end by 8 bases, with 14 bases between. CDR3 length equals 13 residues. Comment on this clonotype: Its antigen is not known.

Specimen: PBMCs or a T cell subset sorted from them (not recorded which). The clonotype originates from a man between 18 and 35 years old who had mild COVID-19 (a few samples of this study predate the infection). Cell type and time point are not known. The V and J genes are TRBV29-1 and TRBJ1-4; D is ambiguous. CDR3 sequence reads: CSVVQQVGEKLFF. The CDR3 DNA reads TGCAGCGTTGTCCAGCAGGTGGGCGAAAAACTGTTTTTT.